These 26 T cell receptor beta chains came from one sample sequenced in a study of T cell responses to AZD1222 COVID-19 vaccine. The data were produced by immunoSEQ multiplex PCR, yet TCRdb's version contains in-frame clones alone and is incomplete. The sample shows 110,000 to 150,000 clones, about 94% of them seen only once. The material sequenced was peripheral blood, taken on day 0 of AZD1222 vaccination. The source of these receptors is an adult in good health.

The CDR3 spells CAWSAPGTGELFF. In nucleotides, the CDR3 is TGTGCCTGGAGTGCTCCGGGCACCGGGGAGCTGTTTTTT. This chain links TRBV30 with TRBJ2-2, with D hard to call. This CDR3 has 13 amino acids. Between the trimmed V and J ends, which lost 1 base and 4 bases, there was a span of 7 bases. Germline CDR1 is GTSNPN and CDR2 is SVGIG (reference sequence).

The chain joins TRBV9 to TRBJ1-1; 9 bases align to TRBD1. In germline, CDR1 is SGDLS, CDR2 YYNGEE. V shed 2 bases and J 1 base; nucleotides not matched to a gene: 6. This CDR3 has 16 amino acids. CDR3 DNA sequence: TGTGCCAGCAGCGTTACAGGGGGCTCCGAGAACACTGAAGCTTTCTTT. Translating it yields CASSVTGGSENTEAFF. The variable domain in full, completed from reference TRBV9 and TRBJ1-1, reads DSGVTQTPKHLITATGQRVTLRCSPRSGDLSVYWYQQSLDQGLQFLIQYYNGEERAKGNILERFSAQQFPDLHSELNLSSLELGDSALYFCASSVTGGSENTEAFFGQGTRLTVV.

This clone was observed once. This chain links TRBV19 with TRBJ2-4; 13 nucleotides line up with TRBD2. Germline trimming cut 2 bases from V and 8 bases from J; bases unmatched to any gene: 6. Germline-derived CDR1 and CDR2 are LNHDA and SQIVND (reference sequence). CDR3 length: 16 amino acids. The CDR3 spells CASSIRTSGSRDIQYF. The CDR3 DNA sequence: TGTGCCAGTAGTATAAGGACTAGCGGGAGTCGGGACATTCAGTACTTC.

The V and J genes are TRBV5-1 and TRBJ1-2; 9 bases map to TRBD1. Germline-derived CDR1 and CDR2 are SGHRS and YFSETQ. V lost 4 bases, J lost 3 bases, and 7 bases stayed unmatched. The CDR3 has 15 residues. The CDR3 loop reads CASSRITGGDYGYTF. CDR3 DNA: TGCGCCAGCAGCCGTATAACAGGGGGCGACTATGGCTACACCTTC.

This clone appeared once. Other nucleotide sequences from this sample produce the same CDR3. This chain connects TRBV19 to TRBJ1-2, with D perhaps matching TRBD1 (5 bases). The V gene lost 5 bases and the J gene lost 0 bases, with 13 bases spanning the gap. Germline V gene sequence: CDR1 LNHDA, CDR2 SQIVND (reference sequence). The CDR3 contains 15 residues. The DNA of the CDR3 is TGTGCCAGTAGTGCGGGGACGGAGACTAACTATGGCTACACCTTC. Amino acids: CASSAGTETNYGYTF. Using reference TRBV19 and TRBJ1-2 for the parts outside the CDR3, the full variable domain is DGGITQSPKYLFRKEGQNVTLSCEQNLNHDAMYWYRQDPGQGLRLIYYSQIVNDFQKGDIAEGYSVSREKKESFPLTVTSAQKNPTAFYLCASSAGTETNYGYTFGSGTRLTVV.

The chain is built from TRBV6-5 and TRBJ1-3, with D possibly TRBD1 on 5 matching bases. CDR3 length: 13 amino acids. Trimming removed 7 bases at V and 4 bases at J, with 11 bases between. Per germline, CDR1 MNHEY and CDR2 SVGAGI. The CDR3 coding sequence is TGTGCCAGCAACCACAGGTCGGGAAACACCATATATTTT. Its protein product is CASNHRSGNTIYF.

The V call is TRBV6-1, the J call TRBJ2-6; D gene uncertain. CDR1 is MNHNS, CDR2 SASEGT, per germline. This CDR3 is built from 15 residues. V lost 1 base and J 2 bases, leaving 6 bases between the germline ends. The CDR3 coding sequence is TGTGCCAGCAGTGAAGGGACGGCTGGGGCCAACGTCCTGACTTTC. Its translation is CASSEGTAGANVLTF.

The rearrangement joins TRBV18 to TRBJ2-6; 9 bases line up with TRBD1. Germline CDR1 KGHSH, CDR2 LQKENI. This CDR3 comprises 19 residues. Unmatched junction bases numbered 10, after V lost 3 bases and J lost 1 base. CDR3 loop: CASSPFVAGQGSGANVLTF. DNA for the CDR3: TGTGCCAGCTCACCCTTTGTGGCGGGACAGGGATCTGGGGCCAACGTCCTGACTTTC.

This clone was detected once. The same CDR3 can be traced to other DNA sequences in this sample. The CDR3 DNA sequence: TGTGCCAGCAGTCTCGGGGAGACCCAGTACTTC. It translates to CASSLGETQYF. This chain uses TRBV28 with TRBJ2-5, with no clear D. The germline V gene encodes CDR1 MDHEN and CDR2 SYDVKM. This CDR3 is 11 amino acids long. V lost 5 bases and J lost 5, with 6 bases in between.

The rearrangement links TRBV2 to TRBJ2-7; no firm D call. CDR1 and CDR2 (germline): SNHLY, FYNNEI. Between the trimmed V and J ends, which lost 7 bases and 3 bases, there was a span of 13 bases. CDR3 size: 13 residues. CDR3 sequence: CASTPRRLYEQYF. The CDR3 region has the DNA TGTGCCAGCACCCCCCGGCGCCTCTACGAGCAGTACTTC.

The chain combines TRBV3-1 (or the pseudogene TRBV3-2) with TRBJ2-1, with TRBD2 matching 8 bases. Germline CDR1 LGHDT, CDR2 YNNKEL (reference sequence). Unmatched junction bases numbered 3, after V lost 6 bases and J lost 5 bases. The CDR3 totals 13 residues. CDR3 in amino acids: CASRLAEDNEQFF. The CDR3, as DNA: TGTGCCAGCAGACTAGCGGAAGACAATGAGCAGTTCTTC.

The rearrangement joins TRBV7-8 to TRBJ1-1, with D maybe TRBD1 (5 bases). The V and J ends lost 2 bases and 3 bases respectively, with 13 bases between them. The CDR3 loop spans 15 amino acids. Germline-derived CDR1 and CDR2 are SGHVS and FQNEAQ. This CDR3 is CASSLWGDGDTEAFF. Here the CDR3 DNA reads TGTGCCAGCAGCTTATGGGGGGACGGGGACACTGAAGCTTTCTTT.

The chain is built from TRBV18 and TRBJ2-7; 7 nucleotides match TRBD1. The CDR3 contains 15 residues. V shed 6 bases, J shed 1 base, and the junction held 9 bases outside the gene matches. CDR1 and CDR2 (germline): KGHSH, LQKENI. CDR3 loop: CASSPPGTESYEQYF. The CDR3 coding sequence is TGTGCCAGCTCCCCCCCCGGGACAGAGTCCTACGAGCAGTACTTC.

The chain combines TRBV20-1 with TRBJ1-1; D possibly corresponds to TRBD1 (5 bases). V was trimmed by 3 bases and J by 5 bases, leaving 10 bases between them. This CDR3 is 12 amino acids long. Germline V gene sequence: CDR1 DFQATT, CDR2 SNEGSKA (reference sequence). CDR3 sequence (DNA): TGCAGTGCTAGTGCTAAGGGGACTGAAGCTTTCTTT. It yields the protein CSASAKGTEAFF.

This clone was picked up a small number of times. This rearrangement joins TRBV6-5 to TRBJ2-7, with 10 bases aligning to TRBD2. The CDR3 extends over 14 amino acids. Germline trimming cut 5 bases from V and 5 bases from J; bases unmatched to any gene: 6. The germline gives CDR1 MNHEY, CDR2 SVGAGI. DNA of the CDR3: TGTGCCAGCAGTAGGACTAGCGGCGGCCACGAGCAGTACTTC. Translating gives CASSRTSGGHEQYF.

This chain connects TRBV7-9 to TRBJ1-2, with 8 bases identical to TRBD1. Per the germline V gene, CDR1 is SEHNR and CDR2 is FQNEAQ (reference sequence). The CDR3 has 14 residues. J lost 3 bases, V lost 5 bases, and 5 bases had no gene match. This CDR3 is CASSKGQGHYGYTF. The CDR3 DNA sequence: TGTGCCAGCAGCAAAGGACAGGGACACTATGGCTACACCTTC. The full variable domain, its missing parts supplied by reference TRBV7-9 and TRBJ1-2, is DTGVSQNPRHKITKRGQNVTFRCDPISEHNRLYWYRQTLGQGPEFLTYFQNEAQLEKSRLLSDRFSAERPKGSFSTLEIQRTEQGDSAMYLCASSKGQGHYGYTFGSGTRLTVV.

The rearrangement joins TRBV10-3 to TRBJ2-5, with no clear D. CDR1 is ENHRY and CDR2 is SYGVKD in the germline V gene. V gave up 4 bases and J gave up 1 base, with 4 bases separating them. The CDR3 totals 12 residues. The DNA of the CDR3 is TGTGCCATCAGTGGCACCCAAGAGACCCAGTACTTC. It translates to CAISGTQETQYF.

The rearrangement links TRBV20-1 to TRBJ1-5, with D perhaps matching TRBD1 (6 bases). The CDR3 length is 14 residues. The V gene's germline CDR1 is DFQATT and CDR2 SNEGSKA (reference sequence). Trimming left V 3 bases short and J 5 bases short, with 14 bases between. This chain's CDR3 is CSASETGMDQPQHF. The CDR3 nucleotides are TGCAGTGCTAGTGAAACAGGGATGGATCAGCCCCAGCATTTT.

The chain is built from TRBV5-1 and TRBJ1-1; unclear D gene. The CDR3 consists of 13 residues. In germline, CDR1 is SGHRS, CDR2 YFSETQ. V dropped 2 bases and J dropped 5 bases, with 10 bases sitting between them. CDR3 loop: CASSFGFGTEAFF. In nucleotides, the CDR3 is TGCGCCAGCAGCTTTGGGTTTGGGACTGAAGCTTTCTTT.

V is TRBV6-1 and J is TRBJ2-3; tentative D call: TRBD1 (6 bases). Germline V CDR1 and CDR2: MNHNS, SASEGT. The CDR3 has 15 residues. The V end was cut by 0 bases, the J end by 4 bases, with 11 bases between. The CDR3 nucleotides read TGTGCCAGCAGTGAAGCCTTGGGGGCGGCAGATACGCAGTATTTT. It specifies CASSEALGAADTQYF.

This chain connects TRBV5-5 to TRBJ1-1; D unclear. The ends were cut back, 7 bases at V and 1 base at J, with 14 bases in the middle. The length of the CDR3 is 14 residues. In germline, CDR1 is SGHKS, CDR2 YYEKEE (reference sequence). The CDR3 region is CASSKSTGNTEAFF. The DNA of the CDR3 is TGTGCCAGCTCTAAGTCGACGGGGAACACTGAAGCTTTCTTT.

The gene calls are TRBV7-9 and TRBJ1-2; 7 nucleotides match TRBD1. V lost 6 bases and J lost 0; bases outside the gene matches: 7. The length of the CDR3 is 15 residues. The germline gives CDR1 SEHNR, CDR2 FQNEAQ (reference sequence). CDR3 bases: TGTGCCAGCAGTCCGACAGGGTTAACTAACTATGGCTACACCTTC. It encodes CASSPTGLTNYGYTF.

This clone showed up just once. The CDR3: CASSDGIGVGEQFF. The CDR3 DNA follows: TGTGCCAGCAGTGATGGGATCGGGGTAGGTGAGCAGTTCTTC. This chain connects TRBV2 to TRBJ2-1; tentative D call: TRBD2 (5 bases). The CDR3 covers 14 residues. Germline V lookup: CDR1 SNHLY, CDR2 FYNNEI. V was shortened by 3 bases and J by 9 bases, with 15 bases between the two germline ends.

The J gene is TRBJ2-3, the V gene TRBV5-1, with 11 bases matching TRBD1. The J segment lost 2 bases and the V segment lost 0 bases, leaving 5 bases of the junction unmatched. The CDR3 sequence is 17 residues long. Germline CDR1 is SGHRS and CDR2 is YFSETQ. CDR3 sequence (DNA): TGCGCCAGCAGCTTGGCAGGGACAGGGGGTCTCACAGATACGCAGTATTTT. Amino acid sequence: CASSLAGTGGLTDTQYF. The whole variable domain, remainder taken from reference TRBV5-1 and TRBJ2-3, is KAGVTQTPRYLIKTRGQQVTLSCSPISGHRSVSWYQQTPGQGLQFLFEYFSETQRNKGNFPGRFSGRQFSNSRSEMNVSTLELGDSALYLCASSLAGTGGLTDTQYFGPGTRLTVL.

The chain employs TRBV5-4 and TRBJ1-3; tentatively, D is TRBD1 (6 bases). Germline V gene data show CDR1 as SGHNT and CDR2 as YYREEE (reference sequence). V was cut by 3 bases and J by 0 bases, with 13 bases left in between. The CDR3 spans 16 residues. This chain's CDR3 is CASSSGGRLSGNTIYF. CDR3 in DNA: TGTGCCAGCAGCTCGGGGGGCAGACTCTCTGGAAACACCATATATTTT.

This chain joins TRBV30 and TRBJ2-1; D not resolved. Trimming removed 2 bases from V and 3 bases from J, with 17 bases in between. Germline CDR1 GTSNPN, CDR2 SVGIG (reference sequence). This CDR3 comprises 16 residues. CDR3 region: CAWSLSPGLLYNEQFF. CDR3 in DNA: TGTGCCTGGAGTTTATCCCCTGGCTTACTCTACAATGAGCAGTTCTTC.